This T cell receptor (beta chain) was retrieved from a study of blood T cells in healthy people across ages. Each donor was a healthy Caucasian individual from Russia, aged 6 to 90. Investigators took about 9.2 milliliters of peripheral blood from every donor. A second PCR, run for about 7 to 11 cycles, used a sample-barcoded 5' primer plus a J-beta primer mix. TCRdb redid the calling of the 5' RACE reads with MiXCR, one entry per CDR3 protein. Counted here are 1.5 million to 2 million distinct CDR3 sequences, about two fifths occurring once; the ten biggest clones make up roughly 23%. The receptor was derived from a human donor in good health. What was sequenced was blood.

The CDR3 reads CASMSSGQLPYNEQFF. CDR3 in DNA: TGTGCCAGCATGTCGTCGGGGCAATTACCCTACAATGAGCAGTTCTTC. The chain recombines TRBV28 with TRBJ2-1; D possibly matches TRBD1 or TRBD2 (5 bases each). CDR3 length: 16 amino acids. V lost 7 bases and J lost 2, with 18 bases in between. Germline V CDR1 and CDR2: MDHEN, SYDVKM.